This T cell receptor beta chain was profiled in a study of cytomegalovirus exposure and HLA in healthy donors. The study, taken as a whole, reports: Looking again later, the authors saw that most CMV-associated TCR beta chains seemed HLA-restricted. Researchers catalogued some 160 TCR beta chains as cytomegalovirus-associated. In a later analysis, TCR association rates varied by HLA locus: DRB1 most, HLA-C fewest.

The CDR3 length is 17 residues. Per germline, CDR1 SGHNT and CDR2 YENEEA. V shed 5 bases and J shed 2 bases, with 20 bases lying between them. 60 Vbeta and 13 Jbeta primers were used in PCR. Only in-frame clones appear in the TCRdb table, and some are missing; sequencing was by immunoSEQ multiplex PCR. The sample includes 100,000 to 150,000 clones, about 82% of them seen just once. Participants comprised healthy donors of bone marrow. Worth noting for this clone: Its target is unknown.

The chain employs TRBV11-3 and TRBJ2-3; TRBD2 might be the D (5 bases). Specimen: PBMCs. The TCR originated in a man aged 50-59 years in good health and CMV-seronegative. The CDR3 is CASSPGMASTNTDTQYF. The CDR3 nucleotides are TGTGCCAGCAGCCCGGGGATGGCCAGCACAAACACAGATACGCAGTATTTT.